The source of this T cell receptor (beta chain) is a study of T cell repertoires in cytomegalovirus infection. Background on the study: Recently described HLA-C-restricted plus well-studied HLA-B-restricted CMV epitopes were used.

Study conclusions and caveats: Using cumulative public TCR beta family frequency, the authors identified those who carried CMV together with the relevant HLA.

Concerning this clonotype: Its antigen remains unknown.

Germline V gene sequence: CDR1 MNHEY, CDR2 SVGEGT. Trimming removed 0 bases from V and 2 bases from J, with 16 bases in between. The CDR3 loop spans 17 amino acids. Each CDR3 protein gets one entry after TCRdb re-called the reads with MiXCR. The sample yields about a million distinct CDR3 sequences, roughly 31% seen once. This rearrangement joins TRBV6-2 or TRBV6-3 to TRBJ2-5; D may be TRBD2 (6 bases). The specimen was cultured CD8+ T cells from PBMCs, collected from culture after CMV antigen stimulation. The TCR sequence derives from a human donor in good health (CMV status not recorded). Some clones in this sample may be carry-over from other donors' samples. In nucleotides, the CDR3 is TGTGCCAGCAGTTACTCCGGCTTAGCGGCTCTACAAGAGACCCAGTACTTC. Translating it yields CASSYSGLAALQETQYF.